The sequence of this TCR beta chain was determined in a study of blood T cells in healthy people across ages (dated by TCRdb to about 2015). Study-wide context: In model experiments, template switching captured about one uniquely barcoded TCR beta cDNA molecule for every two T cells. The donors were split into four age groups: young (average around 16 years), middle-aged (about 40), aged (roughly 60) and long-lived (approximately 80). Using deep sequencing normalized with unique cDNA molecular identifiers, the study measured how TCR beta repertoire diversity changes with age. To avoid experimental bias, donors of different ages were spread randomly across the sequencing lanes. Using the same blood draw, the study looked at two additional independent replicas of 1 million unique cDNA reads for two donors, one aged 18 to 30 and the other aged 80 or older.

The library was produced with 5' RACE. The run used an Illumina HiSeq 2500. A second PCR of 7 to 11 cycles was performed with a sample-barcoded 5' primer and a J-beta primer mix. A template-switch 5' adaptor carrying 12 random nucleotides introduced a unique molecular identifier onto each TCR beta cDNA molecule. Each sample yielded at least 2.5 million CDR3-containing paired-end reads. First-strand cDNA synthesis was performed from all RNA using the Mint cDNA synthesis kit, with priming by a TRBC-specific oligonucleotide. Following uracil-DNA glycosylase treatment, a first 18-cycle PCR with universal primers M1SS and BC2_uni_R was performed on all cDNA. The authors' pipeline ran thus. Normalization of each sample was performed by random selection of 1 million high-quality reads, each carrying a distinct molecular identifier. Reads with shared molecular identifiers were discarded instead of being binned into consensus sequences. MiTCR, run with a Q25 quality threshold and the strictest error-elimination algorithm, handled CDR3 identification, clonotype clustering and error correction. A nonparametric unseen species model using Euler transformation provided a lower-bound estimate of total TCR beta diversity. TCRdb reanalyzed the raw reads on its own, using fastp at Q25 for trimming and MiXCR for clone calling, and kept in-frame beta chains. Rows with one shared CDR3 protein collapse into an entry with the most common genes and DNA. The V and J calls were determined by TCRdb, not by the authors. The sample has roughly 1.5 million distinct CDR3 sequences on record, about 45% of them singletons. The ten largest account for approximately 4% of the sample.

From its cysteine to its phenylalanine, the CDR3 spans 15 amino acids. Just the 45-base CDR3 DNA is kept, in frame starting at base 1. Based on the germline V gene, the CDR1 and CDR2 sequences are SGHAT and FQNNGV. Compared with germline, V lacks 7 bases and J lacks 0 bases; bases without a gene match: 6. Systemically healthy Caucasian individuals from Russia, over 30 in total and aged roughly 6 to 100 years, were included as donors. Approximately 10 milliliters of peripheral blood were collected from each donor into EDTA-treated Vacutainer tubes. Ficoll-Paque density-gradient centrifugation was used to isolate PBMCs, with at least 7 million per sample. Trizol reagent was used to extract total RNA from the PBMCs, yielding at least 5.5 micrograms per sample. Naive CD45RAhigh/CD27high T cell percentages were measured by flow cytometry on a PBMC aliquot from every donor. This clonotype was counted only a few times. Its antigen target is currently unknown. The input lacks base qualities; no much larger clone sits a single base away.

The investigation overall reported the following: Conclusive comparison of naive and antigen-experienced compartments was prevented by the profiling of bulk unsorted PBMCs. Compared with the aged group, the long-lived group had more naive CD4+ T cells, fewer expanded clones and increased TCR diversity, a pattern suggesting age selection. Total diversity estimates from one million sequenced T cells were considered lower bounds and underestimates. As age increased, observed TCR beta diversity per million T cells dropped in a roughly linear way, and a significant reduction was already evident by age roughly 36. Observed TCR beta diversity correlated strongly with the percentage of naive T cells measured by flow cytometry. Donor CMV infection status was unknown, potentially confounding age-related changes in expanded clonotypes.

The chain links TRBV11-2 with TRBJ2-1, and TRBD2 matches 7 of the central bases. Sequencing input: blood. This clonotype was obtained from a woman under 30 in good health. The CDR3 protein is CASNGGGTSYNEQFF. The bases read TGTGCCAGCAACGGGGGAGGGACCTCCTACAATGAGCAGTTCTTC.